This T cell receptor (beta chain) derives from a study of shared clonotypes between healthy human individuals. Naive-designated CD8 cells lacked CD45RO, were positively enriched for CCR7, and omitted terminally differentiated effector memory CD45RA+ cells. Assay: immunoSEQ multiplex PCR; the TCRdb copy retains only in-frame clones and omits some. Of about 2 million clones in the sample, less than 95% are singletons; the top ten hold 1% to 1.3%. CDR1 is MDHEN, CDR2 SYDVKM, per germline. Trimming took 6 bases from V and 4 from J, leaving 18 bases between them. The CDR3 totals 15 residues. This clone appeared once.

This clonotype originated in a young man in good health. Specimen: naive CD8+ T cells sorted from blood. The V call is TRBV28, the J call TRBJ1-2; the D gene is possibly TRBD1 (5 bases). The CDR3 loop is CASSPGSGRGYGYTF. CDR3 DNA sequence: TGTGCCAGCAGCCCGGGGTCAGGGCGCGGCTATGGCTACACCTTC.